Detailed here is one T cell receptor (beta chain). The data originate from a study of shared clonotypes between healthy human individuals. Libraries were prepared by immunoSEQ multiplex PCR; TCRdb keeps only in-frame clonotypes and omits some of them. The table records millions of clones, approximately 95% of them present only once. A CD45RA-negative memory subset and a CD45RA+ naive subset were separated from the CD4+ cells. Material for sequencing was naive CD4+ T cells from PBMCs. Subset noted: CD45RA+ positively selected. The source of this sequence is a man aged 18 to 29 in good health. Some clones in this sample may be carry-over from other donors' samples.

DNA for the CDR3: TGTGCCAGCACCGAGGGTCTTGAAGCTTTCTTT. This encodes CASTEGLEAFF. The chain uses TRBV6-6 and TRBJ1-1; no clear D gene. The CDR3 loop spans 11 amino acids. V was shortened by 7 bases and J by 7 bases, with 10 bases between the two germline ends. Germline CDR1 is MNHNY and CDR2 is SVGAGI (reference sequence).